This record covers a single T cell receptor (beta chain). What it binds is not known. These data belong to a study of T cell responses to AZD1222 COVID-19 vaccine. Study observations and caveats: Spike-specific TCR breadth and depth both grew after two AZD1222 doses. Clonal diversity was possibly underestimated, and the donors were mostly white British, with more females.

Clones were sequenced by immunoSEQ multiplex PCR, and TCRdb holds only the in-frame ones, with some missing. The sample consists of approximately 190,000 clones, more than 75% of them appearing once. The ends were cut back, 2 bases at V and 4 bases at J, with 14 bases in the middle. CDR3 size: 15 residues. Germline V lookup: CDR1 MNHEY, CDR2 SVGAGI. The specimen was peripheral blood, collected on day 0 of AZD1222 vaccination. The rearrangement links TRBV6-5 to TRBJ1-2; D uncertain. The receptor was isolated from an adult in good health. CDR3: CASSYAASWSYGYTF. CDR3 sequence (DNA): TGTGCCAGCAGTTACGCGGCAAGCTGGAGCTATGGCTACACCTTC.